This T cell receptor (beta chain) was recorded in a study of response to subunit inactivated influenza vaccine. Findings and limits, study-wide: Authors suggested that a seasonal influenza vaccination recruits few new T cells each time.

This clonotype was recorded a few times. Its target is not known. TCRdb reprocessed the RT-PCR reads via MiXCR and lists one record per CDR3 protein. The sample yields approximately 290,000 distinct CDR3 sequences, 20% to 25% seen once. The TCR was taken from a man aged 45 to 75 who received an inactivated influenza vaccine. This sample comprised PBMCs from blood, obtained less than 22 months after vaccination.

The CDR3 DNA follows: TGTGCCAGCAGCCCCGAGGCCTATAATTCACCCCTCCACTTT. Amino acids: CASSPEAYNSPLHF. The chain is built from TRBV3-1 and TRBJ1-6, with unresolved D. Germline assignment: CDR1 LGHDT and CDR2 YNNKEL (reference sequence). V lost 4 bases and J 2 bases, leaving 6 bases between the germline ends. This CDR3 spans 14 amino acids.